The 5 T cell receptor beta chains presented below share a single source sample, sequenced in a study of blood T cells in healthy people across ages. The authors ran a second PCR of roughly 6 to 12 cycles using a sample-barcoded 5' primer and a J-beta primer mix. One entry per CDR3 protein results from TCRdb running MiXCR on the 5' RACE reads. The data show some 1.6 million distinct CDR3 sequences, with 30% to 35% seen just once and roughly 10% held by the top ten. Sequenced input: blood. Source of these receptors: a woman aged 25 to 39 in good health.

This clonotype was detected a few times. This chain links TRBV5-1 with TRBJ2-3; either TRBD1 or TRBD2 may fit D (5 bases each). V lost 2 bases to trimming and J lost 7 bases, with 17 bases between them. Germline CDR1 is SGHRS and CDR2 is YFSETQ. This CDR3 region has 15 residues. This CDR3 is CASSLRDPVLHTQYF. In DNA, the CDR3 is TGCGCCAGCAGCTTACGGGACCCCGTACTCCATACGCAGTATTTT. Full variable domain (outside the CDR3, taken from reference TRBV5-1 and TRBJ2-3): KAGVTQTPRYLIKTRGQQVTLSCSPISGHRSVSWYQQTPGQGLQFLFEYFSETQRNKGNFPGRFSGRQFSNSRSEMNVSTLELGDSALYLCASSLRDPVLHTQYFGPGTRLTVL.

This clonotype was seen a handful of times. The chain recombines TRBV2 with TRBJ2-1; 8 positions match TRBD2. After removal of 7 bases from V and 2 bases from J, the junction contained 7 bases not matched to a gene. The CDR3 totals 15 residues. Germline CDR1 and CDR2: SNHLY and FYNNEI. This chain's CDR3 is CASTMTSATYNEQFF. In DNA, the CDR3 is TGTGCCAGCACCATGACTAGCGCAACCTACAATGAGCAGTTCTTC.

The table lists this clonotype with a few counts. V and J are TRBV6-1 and TRBJ2-7; unclear D gene. The V end was cut by 8 bases, the J end by 8 bases, with 10 bases between. CDR1 is MNHNS and CDR2 is SASEGT in the germline V gene. The CDR3 spans 10 residues. CDR3: CASAIGKQYF. CDR3 sequence (DNA): TGTGCCAGCGCCATTGGGAAGCAGTACTTC.

The sample holds a few counts of this clonotype. V gene TRBV5-1 combines with J gene TRBJ2-1; 13 bases match TRBD2. Germline CDR1 and CDR2: SGHRS and YFSETQ. The CDR3 runs to 14 residues. The junction had 1 base not matched to a gene; V was cut back by 3 bases and J by 7 bases. In nucleotides, the CDR3 is TGCGCCAGCAGCTGGACTAGCGGGAGAAATGAGCAGTTCTTC. Protein product: CASSWTSGRNEQFF.

This chain uses TRBV7-9 with TRBJ2-7, with 7 bases matching TRBD1. V was clipped by 1 base and J by 5 bases; unmatched bases: 5. The CDR3 loop spans 14 amino acids. Germline lookup yields CDR1 SEHNR and CDR2 FQNEAQ (reference sequence). The CDR3 reads CASSLDRGADEQYF. DNA of the CDR3: TGTGCCAGCAGCTTAGACAGGGGAGCGGACGAGCAGTACTTC.